A selection of T cell receptor beta chains follows, all from one sample in a study of T cells in Graves' hyperthyroidism and ophthalmopathy. Via MiXCR, TCRdb re-called the multiplex PCR reads, giving one row per CDR3 protein. This sample yields under 350,000 distinct CDR3 sequences, of which less than 30% are seen a single time; more than 25% belongs to the top ten. Input material: blood. The receptors here all came from a man aged 35 to 55 with Graves' hyperthyroidism that later progressed to Graves' ophthalmopathy. The CDR3 runs from the conserved cysteine through the conserved F or W. A D gene is named only where the DNA matches it firmly. Only part of the rows carry a size: once, few, many, or a class if the clone is expanded.

clone_size	j_call	v_call	d_call	cdr3_aa	cdr3_nt
NA	TRBJ2-7	TRBV5-1	NA	CASSRGPLGYWQYF	TGCGCCAGCAGCCGAGGCCCACTTGGATACTGGCAGTACTTC
many	TRBJ1-1	TRBV6-1	NA	CASSDSTAFF	TGTGCCAGCAGTGACAGTACCGCTTTCTTT
many	TRBJ1-1	TRBV9	NA	CASKRGHNTEAFF	TGTGCCAGTAAGAGGGGCCACAACACTGAAGCTTTCTTT
many	TRBJ1-1	TRBV2	NA	CATERTASDTEAFF	TGTGCCACAGAGAGGACAGCCTCGGACACTGAAGCTTTCTTT
many	TRBJ2-2	TRBV24-1	TRBD1	CATSDFPPGQRDYGELFF	TGTGCCACCAGTGATTTCCCACCGGGACAGAGGGATTACGGGGAGCTGTTTTTT
once	TRBJ1-1	TRBV20-1	NA	CSAPRGNTEAFF	TGCAGTGCTCCAAGGGGGAACACTGAAGCTTTCTTT
many	TRBJ1-1	TRBV7-9	TRBD1	CASSGGTGGRTEAFF	TGTGCCAGCAGCGGGGGGACAGGAGGTCGCACTGAAGCTTTCTTT
many	TRBJ2-5	TRBV24-1	TRBD2	CATEREGAGTQYF	TGTGCCACCGAGAGGGAGGGTGCGGGGACCCAGTACTTC
many	TRBJ1-2	TRBV24-1	NA	CATSDQGRTYGYTF	TGTGCCACCAGTGACCAAGGGAGGACGTATGGCTACACCTTC
many	TRBJ1-3	TRBV30	NA	CAWSVVGAIYF	TGTGCCTGGAGTGTAGTAGGTGCCATATATTTT
many	TRBJ2-7	TRBV6-6	TRBD2	CATGTSLHEQYF	TGTGCCACCGGGACTAGTTTGCACGAGCAGTACTTC
many	TRBJ2-7	TRBV7-8	NA	CASSVAPHEQYF	TGTGCCAGCAGCGTAGCTCCTCACGAGCAGTACTTC
many	TRBJ1-1	TRBV25-1	TRBD1	CASSELGTGHTEAFF	TGTGCCAGCAGTGAATTGGGGACAGGCCACACTGAAGCTTTCTTT
many	TRBJ1-1	TRBV3-1	NA	CASSRGGATEAFF	TGTGCCAGCAGCCGAGGAGGGGCCACTGAAGCTTTCTTT
many	TRBJ1-2	TRBV20-1	NA	CSARPPLREYGYTF	TGCAGTGCTAGACCACCCCTACGCGAATATGGCTACACCTTC
NA	TRBJ2-2	TRBV7-8	NA	CASSLSNGELFF	TGTGCCAGCAGCTTAAGTAACGGGGAGCTGTTTTTT
many	TRBJ2-7	TRBV19	NA	CASKVAAGLYEQYF	TGTGCCAGTAAGGTAGCGGCGGGCCTCTACGAGCAGTACTTC
many	TRBJ1-1	TRBV7-8	NA	CASSRGQMNTEAFF	TGTGCCAGCAGTCGCGGACAGATGAACACTGAAGCTTTCTTT
NA	TRBJ2-7	TRBV20-1	TRBD2	CSARAGLTLPEQYF	TGCAGTGCTAGAGCGGGACTAACCCTCCCGGAGCAGTACTTC
NA	TRBJ2-5	TRBV6-1	NA	CASSSQGGQGETQYF	TGTGCCAGCAGTAGCCAAGGGGGGCAGGGAGAGACCCAGTACTTC
NA	TRBJ1-2	TRBV6-4	NA	CASSDSEGEVSGYTF	TGTGCCAGCAGTGACTCGGAGGGTGAGGTTTCGGGTTACACCTTC
many	TRBJ1-1	TRBV7-9	NA	CASTKDRGTGAFF	TGTGCCAGCACCAAAGATAGGGGCACGGGAGCTTTCTTT
many	TRBJ2-7	TRBV30	NA	CAWSVRRRGQEQYF	TGTGCCTGGAGTGTAAGGCGGAGGGGCCAGGAGCAGTACTTC
many	TRBJ2-7	TRBV6-5	NA	CASSNNRHRGEQYF	TGTGCCAGCAGTAACAACCGGCACCGAGGCGAGCAGTACTTC
many	TRBJ2-7	TRBV10-3	TRBD2	CAISDYRLAGPLHEQYF	TGTGCCATCAGTGACTACAGACTAGCGGGACCCCTCCACGAGCAGTACTTC
many	TRBJ1-1	TRBV6-5	NA	CASRNGDPGTEAFF	TGTGCCAGCAGAAACGGGGACCCCGGCACTGAAGCTTTCTTT
many	TRBJ2-7	TRBV30	NA	CAWTWGVSYEQYF	TGTGCCTGGACTTGGGGGGTCTCCTACGAGCAGTACTTC
many	TRBJ2-6	TRBV7-3	TRBD1	CASGAYHRDRAPGANVLTF	TGTGCCAGCGGCGCATACCACCGGGACAGGGCACCTGGGGCCAACGTCCTGACTTTC
many	TRBJ2-7	TRBV7-8	TRBD1	CASSYPPRQGESYEQYF	TGTGCCAGCAGCTATCCTCCTCGTCAGGGGGAGTCCTACGAGCAGTACTTC
many	TRBJ2-7	TRBV27	NA	CASSSQFGRKYEQYF	TGTGCCAGCAGTTCCCAATTCGGACGGAAGTACGAGCAGTACTTC
NA	TRBJ2-5	TRBV25-1	TRBD1	CASSEGQVKETQYF	TGTGCCAGCAGTGAGGGACAGGTAAAAGAGACCCAGTACTTC
many	TRBJ2-7	TRBV29-1	NA	CSVGGPFGSYEQYF	TGCAGCGTGGGGGGACCCTTCGGGTCCTACGAGCAGTACTTC
many	TRBJ2-5	TRBV7-9	NA	CASSLEFMGTEYF	TGTGCCAGCAGCTTAGAGTTTATGGGGACCGAGTACTTC
many	TRBJ2-5	TRBV19	TRBD1	CASSISGTGRYQETQYF	TGTGCCAGTAGTATTTCCGGGACAGGGAGATACCAAGAGACCCAGTACTTC
many	TRBJ1-1	TRBV12-3/TRBV12-4	TRBD1	CASRDRQGGTEAFF	TGTGCCAGCAGGGACCGACAGGGCGGCACTGAAGCTTTCTTT
many	TRBJ1-1	TRBV2	NA	CASSQPGVGLNTEAFF	TGTGCCAGCAGCCAACCAGGGGTTGGACTCAACACTGAAGCTTTCTTT
NA	TRBJ1-5	TRBV6-2/TRBV6-3	NA	CASSYIWTDGTRHF	TGTGCCAGCAGTTACATATGGACCGACGGCACTAGGCATTTT
many	TRBJ2-5	TRBV7-8	TRBD2	CATMEVYLAGLGETQYF	TGTGCCACCATGGAGGTCTATTTAGCGGGACTGGGAGAGACCCAGTACTTC
many	TRBJ1-2	TRBV7-9	NA	CASSLALGGDGYTF	TGTGCCAGCAGCTTAGCGCTGGGGGGAGATGGCTACACCTTC
NA	TRBJ2-7	TRBV29-1	TRBD1	CSAGTGSGYEQYF	TGCAGCGCCGGGACAGGGTCGGGGTACGAGCAGTACTTC
few	TRBJ2-2	TRBV6-5	NA	CASSYSQNTGELFF	TGTGCCAGCAGTTACTCCCAAAACACCGGGGAGCTGTTTTTT
NA	TRBJ2-7	TRBV11-2	TRBD2	CASSLGTSGYSYEQYF	TGTGCCAGCAGCTTGGGTACTAGCGGCTACTCCTACGAGCAGTACTTC
many	TRBJ1-1	TRBV7-3	NA	CASSLTGGWGSEAFF	TGTGCCAGCAGCTTAACAGGGGGATGGGGCTCGGAAGCTTTCTTT
many	TRBJ1-1	TRBV5-1	TRBD1	CASSPSGGRSEAFF	TGCGCCAGCAGCCCGTCAGGGGGCAGGTCTGAAGCTTTCTTT
NA	TRBJ2-7	TRBV7-9	NA	CASSHSAGIPYEQYF	TGTGCCAGCAGCCACTCGGCAGGGATTCCCTACGAGCAGTACTTC
many	TRBJ2-7	TRBV7-6	TRBD2	CASSAGTSGWEEQYF	TGTGCCAGCAGCGCCGGGACTAGCGGGTGGGAGGAGCAGTACTTC
NA	TRBJ1-2	TRBV12-3/TRBV12-4	NA	CASSERSGVYQGYTF	TGTGCCAGCAGTGAAAGGTCCGGCGTCTATCAAGGCTACACCTTC
many	TRBJ2-2	TRBV6-5	NA	CASSHRPRGNTGELFF	TGTGCCAGCAGTCATAGACCGAGGGGGAACACCGGGGAGCTGTTTTTT
many	TRBJ1-1	TRBV4-1	NA	CASSHTDRMNTEAFF	TGCGCCAGCAGCCACACCGACAGGATGAACACTGAAGCTTTCTTT
NA	TRBJ2-5	TRBV6-1	TRBD2	CASSDAPGTSRETQYF	TGTGCCAGCAGTGATGCTCCCGGGACTAGCAGGGAGACCCAGTACTTC
many	TRBJ1-1	TRBV7-3	TRBD1	CASSYGPDRMNTEAFF	TGTGCCAGCAGCTATGGGCCGGACAGGATGAACACTGAAGCTTTCTTT
NA	TRBJ1-2	TRBV27	TRBD1	CASSFPRFGTGLTNYGYTF	TGTGCCAGCAGTTTCCCACGGTTTGGGACAGGACTTACTAACTATGGCTACACCTTC